A selection of T cell receptor beta chains follows, all from one sample in a study of CD8 T cells in ankylosing spondylitis. TCRdb reanalysed the 5' RACE reads using MiXCR and keeps one entry per CDR3 protein. The top ten hold 5.5% to 8% of the sample, which has 200,000 to 250,000 distinct CDR3 sequences, roughly 10% seen once. Sequenced: blood, either unsorted or a sorted T cell fraction (not recorded which). These receptors all come from a male donor with ankylosing spondylitis or in good health (not recorded which). Each CDR3 is given with its conserved first and last residue. The order of the fields is clone size, V gene, J gene, D gene, CDR3 protein, CDR3 DNA. The D gene is left open where the match is weak. A row's size may be missing; if present it is once, few, many or a size class.

many	TRBV29-1	TRBJ2-7	TRBD1	CSVDQSGTGSSEQYF	TGCAGCGTTGACCAATCCGGGACAGGGTCTAGCGAGCAGTACTTC
few	TRBV6-1	TRBJ2-2	TRBD2	CASSESGRNTGELFF	TGTGCCAGCAGTGAAAGCGGGAGAAACACCGGGGAGCTGTTTTTT
NA	TRBV7-9	TRBJ2-6	NA	CASSPGASSTNVLTF	TGTGCCAGCAGCCCCGGGGCTAGTAGTACCAACGTCCTGACTTTC
NA	TRBV12-3/TRBV12-4	TRBJ2-5	TRBD2	CASSSQRLAETQYF	TGTGCCAGCAGTTCCCAGAGACTAGCTGAGACCCAGTACTTC
many	TRBV20-1	TRBJ1-2	TRBD1	CSATEGQGISYGYTF	TGCAGTGCCACGGAAGGACAGGGTATTAGCTATGGCTACACCTTC
many	TRBV29-1	TRBJ1-2	TRBD1	CSVVQGAYGYTF	TGCAGCGTTGTGCAGGGGGCGTATGGCTACACCTTC
few	TRBV19	TRBJ1-1	NA	CASSIGEGGMNTEAFF	TGTGCCAGTAGTATAGGTGAAGGGGGGATGAACACTGAAGCTTTCTTT
many	TRBV7-6	TRBJ2-7	NA	CASSLNRASDEQYF	TGTGCCAGCAGCTTAAATAGAGCCAGCGACGAGCAGTACTTC
many	TRBV4-2	TRBJ2-1	NA	CASSQVGYNEQFF	TGTGCCAGCAGCCAAGTTGGATACAATGAGCAGTTCTTC
many	TRBV20-1	TRBJ2-7	TRBD1	CSAWDSSYEQYF	TGCAGTGCCTGGGACAGCTCCTACGAGCAGTACTTC
many	TRBV20-1	TRBJ1-6	NA	CSAPGGSYNSPLHF	TGCAGTGCTCCCGGGGGCTCCTATAATTCACCCCTCCACTTT
many	TRBV15	TRBJ2-3	NA	CATSRVQGNTDTQYF	TGTGCCACCAGCAGAGTCCAGGGGAACACAGATACGCAGTATTTT
many	TRBV6-1	TRBJ2-7	NA	CASSSLVEQYF	TGTGCCAGCAGTTCCCTAGTGGAGCAGTACTTC
many	TRBV20-1	TRBJ2-1	NA	CSANPLGRVYNEQFF	TGCAGTGCAAATCCGTTAGGGAGAGTCTACAATGAGCAGTTCTTC
NA	TRBV5-1	TRBJ2-7	TRBD2	CASSRTSGSYVQYF	TGCGCCAGCAGCCGGACTAGCGGGAGCTACGTGCAGTACTTC
NA	TRBV7-2	TRBJ2-1	TRBD2	CASSLSGGASNEQFF	TGTGCCAGCAGCTTATCCGGGGGGGCTTCAAATGAGCAGTTCTTC
NA	TRBV7-6	TRBJ1-6	NA	CASSLNGRENNSPLHF	TGTGCCAGCAGCTTGAACGGGAGGGAAAATAATTCACCCCTCCACTTT
NA	TRBV6-1	TRBJ1-2	NA	CASSGWGRRF	TGTGCCAGCAGTGGATGGGGCCGCCGATTC
many	TRBV7-6	TRBJ1-1	NA	CASSQGDAGRNTEAFF	TGTGCCAGCAGCCAGGGTGACGCAGGGCGGAACACTGAAGCTTTCTTT
few	TRBV7-9	TRBJ1-2	TRBD1	CAGQGGTANYGYTF	TGTGCCGGACAGGGGGGTACAGCTAACTATGGCTACACCTTC
many	TRBV9	TRBJ2-7	NA	CASSVGSLSGLGNEQYF	TGTGCCAGCAGCGTAGGTTCTCTCTCCGGTTTAGGCAACGAGCAGTACTTC
NA	TRBV3-1	TRBJ1-1	TRBD1	CASSQMGQGNTEAFF	TGTGCCAGCAGCCAAATGGGACAGGGAAACACTGAAGCTTTCTTT
NA	TRBV18	TRBJ2-1	NA	CASSPLREPTTYNEQFF	TGTGCCAGCTCACCGCTCCGGGAACCGACGACCTACAATGAGCAGTTCTTC
NA	TRBV29-1	TRBJ2-3	NA	CSVAASGGPRGTDTQYF	TGCAGCGTTGCGGCGTCCGGGGGACCACGGGGCACAGATACGCAGTATTTT
many	TRBV3-1	TRBJ1-5	NA	CASSQEGLDNQPQHF	TGTGCCAGCAGCCAAGAGGGATTAGACAATCAGCCCCAGCATTTT
few	TRBV19	TRBJ1-2	NA	CASSIGSGAGYTF	TGTGCCAGTAGTATAGGCTCCGGCGCTGGCTACACCTTC
NA	TRBV2	TRBJ2-3	TRBD2	CARTSGGDTQYF	TGTGCGAGGACTAGCGGGGGGGATACGCAGTATTTT
few	TRBV25-1	TRBJ2-2	TRBD2	CASSDVAGEGTGELFF	TGTGCCAGCAGTGACGTAGCGGGAGAGGGCACCGGGGAGCTGTTTTTT
few	TRBV19	TRBJ2-3	TRBD2	CASSLLAGGADTQYF	TGTGCCAGTAGCCTTCTAGCGGGGGGTGCAGATACGCAGTATTTT
many	TRBV20-1	TRBJ2-3	NA	CSAETADTQYF	TGCAGTGCTGAAACAGCAGATACGCAGTATTTT
many	TRBV9	TRBJ2-7	TRBD2	CASSRLSSGPYEQYF	TGTGCCAGCAGCCGTCTGTCTAGCGGTCCCTACGAGCAGTACTTC
many	TRBV20-1	TRBJ1-1	TRBD1	CSARDQGVNTEAFF	TGCAGTGCTAGAGATCAGGGGGTGAACACTGAAGCTTTCTTT
NA	TRBV9	TRBJ2-1	TRBD2	CASSAGLAGVNEQFF	TGTGCCAGCAGCGCGGGACTAGCGGGGGTCAATGAGCAGTTCTTC
many	TRBV12-3/TRBV12-4	TRBJ2-7	TRBD2	CASTQRESSYEQYF	TGTGCCAGCACCCAGCGGGAGAGCTCCTACGAGCAGTACTTC
few	TRBV24-1	TRBJ2-7	TRBD2	CATRTSGRGYEQYF	TGTGCCACCAGGACTAGCGGGAGAGGGTACGAGCAGTACTTC
few	TRBV3-1	TRBJ1-6	NA	CASSQESTVNSPLHF	TGTGCCAGCAGCCAAGAGTCAACAGTTAATTCACCCCTCCACTTT
few	TRBV7-9	TRBJ2-1	NA	CASSLAAGAGYNEQFF	TGTGCCAGCAGCTTAGCCGCCGGAGCCGGGTACAATGAGCAGTTCTTC
NA	TRBV9	TRBJ1-3	TRBD1	CASSARTGAGNTIYF	TGTGCCAGCAGCGCCAGGACAGGGGCTGGAAACACCATATATTTT
many	TRBV24-1	TRBJ1-2	NA	CATSDTTGDYGYTF	TGTGCCACCAGTGATACAACAGGCGACTATGGCTACACCTTC
few	TRBV19	TRBJ1-2	NA	CASSIDPWGYTF	TGTGCCAGTAGTATCGATCCCTGGGGCTACACCTTC
few	TRBV4-1	TRBJ2-2	NA	CASSQPTTRPGELFF	TGCGCCAGCAGCCAACCGACGACTAGGCCGGGGGAGCTGTTTTTT
many	TRBV12-3/TRBV12-4	TRBJ1-3	NA	CASFADTFRNTIYF	TGTGCCAGCTTTGCCGATACATTCCGAAACACCATATATTTT
many	TRBV12-3/TRBV12-4	TRBJ2-3	TRBD1	CASLRGHSTDTQYF	TGTGCCAGCCTAAGGGGGCATAGCACAGATACGCAGTATTTT
NA	TRBV20-1	TRBJ1-2	NA	CSAGDLDRYGYTF	TGCAGTGCTGGGGACCTAGACAGATATGGCTACACCTTC
NA	TRBV7-9	TRBJ1-2	TRBD1	CASSLGIDRDRSYGYTF	TGTGCCAGCAGCTTAGGGATCGACCGGGACAGATCATATGGCTACACCTTC
NA	TRBV2	TRBJ2-3	TRBD2	CASRAPKKREGTDTQYF	TGTGCCAGCAGGGCCCCTAAGAAGCGGGAGGGCACAGATACGCAGTATTTT
many	TRBV12-3/TRBV12-4	TRBJ2-1	NA	CASRVDPYNEQFF	TGTGCCAGCAGGGTAGACCCATACAATGAGCAGTTCTTC
NA	TRBV7-3	TRBJ2-3	NA	CASSSSIGTDTQYF	TGTGCCAGCAGCTCCTCGATAGGGACAGATACGCAGTATTTT
few	TRBV19	TRBJ1-6	NA	CASSINPSNSPLHF	TGTGCCAGTAGTATCAACCCGAGCAATTCACCCCTCCACTTT
many	TRBV3-1	TRBJ2-7	NA	CASSQDFDSYEQYF	TGTGCCAGCAGCCAAGATTTTGACAGCTACGAGCAGTACTTC
NA	TRBV12-3/TRBV12-4	TRBJ2-3	TRBD2	CASNQGLGGSTDTQYF	TGTGCCAGCAATCAGGGACTGGGGGGGAGCACAGATACGCAGTATTTT
few	TRBV27	TRBJ2-7	NA	CASSLTAAPEQYF	TGTGCCAGCAGTTTAACGGCGGCCCCCGAGCAGTACTTC
NA	TRBV3-1	TRBJ2-3	NA	CASSQGTLDTQYF	TGTGCCAGCAGCCAAGGGACCCTAGATACGCAGTATTTT